The 15 T cell receptor beta chains below were found in one sample sequenced in a study of PD-1 blockade in classical Hodgkin lymphoma. Sequencing was performed with immunoSEQ multiplex PCR; in TCRdb, only in-frame clones are kept and a portion is missing. Here the sample spans approximately 27,000 clones, about nine tenths being singletons. Brentuximab vedotin exposure varied among the patients, all of whom had relapsed after autologous stem cell transplantation. The sample consisted of peripheral blood mononuclear cells (PBMCs), taken at baseline. These TCRs come from a human donor with classical Hodgkin lymphoma.

The chain employs TRBV12-5 and TRBJ2-2; D perhaps matches TRBD2 (5 bases). The V end lost 3 bases, the J end lost 2 bases, and 10 bases lay between the germline ends. The CDR3 is 15 residues long. Germline CDR1 LGHNT, CDR2 FRNRAP. CDR3 region: CASGLERPNTGELFF. The CDR3 DNA follows: TGTGCTAGTGGTTTAGAGCGGCCCAACACCGGGGAGCTGTTTTTT.

The V and J genes are TRBV2 and TRBJ2-7, with 8 bases aligning to TRBD1. Germline CDR1 SNHLY, CDR2 FYNNEI. The CDR3 loop spans 13 amino acids. The V gene end was trimmed by 4 bases and the J gene end by 7 bases; junction bases not matched to a gene: 6. CDR3 sequence reads: CASSGQGAGEQYF. CDR3 DNA sequence: TGTGCCAGCAGTGGGCAGGGGGCAGGAGAGCAGTACTTC.

In this sample, this clone turned up once. CDR3 sequence: CASSLGQGREQYF. CDR3 DNA sequence: TGTGCCAGCAGCTTAGGCCAGGGGAGGGAGCAGTACTTC. The chain joins TRBV7-9 to TRBJ2-7; D is possibly TRBD1 or TRBD2 (6 bases each). Germline V lookup: CDR1 SEHNR, CDR2 FQNEAQ (reference sequence). The CDR3 is 13 residues long. Trimming stripped 1 base from V and 7 bases from J, with 11 bases between.

The chain joins TRBV5-1 to TRBJ2-1; D gene ambiguous. Germline V gene sequence: CDR1 SGHRS, CDR2 YFSETQ. This CDR3 is built from 15 residues. With 3 bases removed from V and 0 bases from J, the gap between germline ends came to 10 bases. CDR3: CASSSTIRSYNEQFF. CDR3 nucleotides: TGCGCCAGCAGCTCCACTATTCGCTCCTACAATGAGCAGTTCTTC. The variable domain in full, with the rest retrieved from reference TRBV5-1 and TRBJ2-1, is KAGVTQTPRYLIKTRGQQVTLSCSPISGHRSVSWYQQTPGQGLQFLFEYFSETQRNKGNFPGRFSGRQFSNSRSEMNVSTLELGDSALYLCASSSTIRSYNEQFFGPGTRLTVL.

This clone was observed a single time. This same CDR3 is encoded by further DNA sequences in the sample. This sequence joins TRBV27 and TRBJ2-2; unclear D gene. Germline lookup yields CDR1 MNHEY and CDR2 SMNVEV (reference sequence). The CDR3 has 12 amino acids. Trimming took 3 bases from V and 4 from J, leaving 3 bases between them. CDR3: CASSFSTGELFF. The CDR3 DNA is TGTGCCAGCAGTTTTTCCACCGGGGAGCTGTTTTTT.

V is TRBV5-1 and J is TRBJ2-1, with TRBD2 matching over 8 bases. This CDR3 is 17 amino acids long. With V trimmed by 1 base and J by 5 bases, 11 bases remained unmatched. CDR1 is SGHRS and CDR2 is YFSETQ in the germline V gene. For the CDR3, the DNA is TGCGCCAGCAGCTTGAAATTCGGGGCGGGGGGAAACAATGAGCAGTTCTTC. Residues: CASSLKFGAGGNNEQFF.

V gene TRBV6-6 combines with J gene TRBJ1-2; D is unresolved. V was pared by 6 bases and J by 0 bases, with 14 bases between. There are 15 residues in the CDR3. The germline V gene encodes CDR1 MNHNY and CDR2 SVGAGI (reference sequence). In DNA form, the CDR3 reads TGTGCCAGCAGCCGTACCCTCGCAGCTAACTATGGCTACACCTTC. The encoded protein is CASSRTLAANYGYTF.

This sequence joins TRBV4-3 and TRBJ1-1, with 7 bases aligning to TRBD1. V lost 2 bases to trimming and J lost 4 bases; unmatched junction nucleotides: 4. CDR1 and CDR2 from the germline V gene are LGHNA and YSLEER. The length of the CDR3 is 14 residues. The CDR3 sequence is CASSQQGVSTEAFF. In nucleotides, the CDR3 is TGCGCCAGCAGCCAACAGGGGGTGAGCACTGAAGCTTTCTTT.

The chain couples TRBV6-5 to TRBJ1-3; D is possibly TRBD1 (6 bases). Germline CDR1 MNHEY, CDR2 SVGAGI. V was trimmed by 8 bases and J by 8 bases, leaving 16 bases between them. CDR3 length: 13 amino acids. This chain's CDR3 is CASRGQVRDTIYF. As DNA, the CDR3 is TGTGCCAGCCGGGGGCAGGTCCGGGACACCATATATTTT.

A single count supports this clone. The CDR3 reads CASSLAWGLAGETQYF. For the CDR3, the DNA is TGTGCCAGCAGCTTAGCGTGGGGGCTGGCGGGAGAGACCCAGTACTTC. The chain recombines TRBV7-9 with TRBJ2-5; D perhaps matches TRBD1 (6 bases). Germline V CDR1 and CDR2: SEHNR, FQNEAQ (reference sequence). The CDR3 is made up of 16 amino acids. Trimming took 0 bases from V and 4 from J, leaving 15 bases between them.

The chain couples TRBV7-9 to TRBJ2-1; 10 bases map to TRBD2. This CDR3 comprises 15 residues. With V trimmed by 3 bases and J by 5 bases, 4 bases remained unmatched. Germline V gives CDR1 SEHNR, CDR2 FQNEAQ (reference sequence). Here the CDR3 DNA reads TGTGCCAGCAGCTTTAGCGGGGGGACTAACAATGAGCAGTTCTTC. It yields the protein CASSFSGGTNNEQFF.

The chain joins TRBV5-1 to TRBJ2-5; TRBD1 matches at 12 bases. Trimming removed 2 bases from V and 6 bases from J; junction bases left unmatched: 5. Germline-derived CDR1 and CDR2 are SGHRS and YFSETQ. This CDR3 region has 15 residues. The CDR3 DNA reads as TGCGCCAGCAGCTTTGAGGGACAGGGGGCGAAGACCCAGTACTTC. Its protein product is CASSFEGQGAKTQYF.

The chain is built from TRBV5-1 and TRBJ2-5; TRBD1 aligns across 7 bases. Trimming cost V 2 bases and J 1 base; bases outside gene matches: 8. Germline V gene data show CDR1 as SGHRS and CDR2 as YFSETQ. The length of the CDR3 is 16 residues. The CDR3 DNA follows: TGCGCCAGCAGCTTCGGGGACAGAAACTCCCAAGAGACCCAGTACTTC. As protein: CASSFGDRNSQETQYF.

The chain joins TRBV5-1 to TRBJ2-1; D may match TRBD1 or TRBD2 (5 bases each). The germline V gene has CDR1 SGHRS and CDR2 YFSETQ. The V gene lost 0 bases and the J gene lost 5 bases, with 12 bases spanning the gap. This CDR3 contains 15 residues. The CDR3 loop is CASSLGGKNNNEQFF. DNA for the CDR3: TGCGCCAGCAGCTTGGGGGGGAAGAACAACAATGAGCAGTTCTTC.

The chain has TRBV21-1 and TRBJ2-7. TRBV21-1 is tagged as a pseudogene. This CDR3 spans 14 amino acids. The CDR3 sequence: CASSKAHKHYEQYF. Here the CDR3 DNA reads TGTGCCAGCAGCAAAGCGCACAAGCACTACGAGCAGTACTTC.